The 4 T cell receptor beta chains given below trace back to one sample, sequenced in a study of blood T cell repertoires in COVID-19. Clones were read by immunoSEQ multiplex PCR, and TCRdb kept only the in-frame ones, dropping some. Of 300,000 to 400,000 clones in the sample, around 87% were seen once. Specimen: peripheral blood. The receptors here all came from a woman aged 45-59 years who had recovered from COVID-19.

The chain uses TRBV4-3 and TRBJ2-1; 13 bases match TRBD2. There are 21 residues in the CDR3. Trimming took 0 bases from V and 0 from J; bases not matched to a gene: 11. The V gene's germline CDR1 is LGHNA and CDR2 YSLEER. Here the CDR3 DNA reads TGCGCCAGCAGCCAAGATTTTGGACTAGCGGGAGTATGGAGCTCCTACAATGAGCAGTTCTTC. Amino acids: CASSQDFGLAGVWSSYNEQFF.

The chain recombines TRBV7-9 with TRBJ2-5; tentative D call: TRBD2 (5 bases). The CDR3 is made up of 15 amino acids. Germline lookup yields CDR1 SEHNR and CDR2 FQNEAQ (reference sequence). V lost 5 bases and J lost 3, with 16 bases in between. Written as DNA, the CDR3 is TGTGCCAGCAGCAAGGGAGTTGGGAACAAAGAGACCCAGTACTTC. Translated: CASSKGVGNKETQYF.

The chain carries TRBV5-4 and TRBJ2-7; a weak D match, TRBD2 (5 bases). With 1 base removed from V and 5 bases from J, the gap between germline ends came to 7 bases. The CDR3 length is 12 residues. Germline CDR1 reads SGHNT; CDR2 reads YYREEE (reference sequence). For the CDR3, the DNA is TGTGCCAGCAGCTTGATCGGGGACGAGCAGTACTTC. Translating gives CASSLIGDEQYF.

The chain recombines TRBV6-5 with TRBJ1-3, with no clear D. CDR1 and CDR2 from the germline V gene are MNHEY and SVGAGI. V was shortened by 8 bases and J by 0 bases, with 14 bases between the two germline ends. CDR3 size: 15 residues. The CDR3 coding sequence is TGTGCCAGCGCGAGGGAGGGTTACTCTGGAAACACCATATATTTT. Its translation: CASAREGYSGNTIYF.